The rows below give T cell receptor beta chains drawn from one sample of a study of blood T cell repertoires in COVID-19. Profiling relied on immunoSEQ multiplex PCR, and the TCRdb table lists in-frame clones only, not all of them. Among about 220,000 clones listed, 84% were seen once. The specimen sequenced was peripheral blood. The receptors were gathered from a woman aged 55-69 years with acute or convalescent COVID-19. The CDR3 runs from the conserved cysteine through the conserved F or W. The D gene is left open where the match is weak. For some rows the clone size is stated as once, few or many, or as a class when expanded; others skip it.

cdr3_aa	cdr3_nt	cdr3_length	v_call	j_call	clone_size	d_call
CASRGLLSDEQYF	TGTGCCAGCAGGGGACTCCTTAGCGACGAGCAGTACTTC	13	TRBV27	TRBJ2-7	NA	NA
CASSLRDSSYNEQFF	TGTGCCAGCAGCCTCCGGGACAGCTCCTACAATGAGCAGTTCTTC	15	TRBV9	TRBJ2-1	NA	TRBD1
CASSSLPTGNYGYTF	TGCGCCAGCAGCTCCCTTCCGACAGGCAACTATGGCTACACCTTC	15	TRBV5-1	TRBJ1-2	NA	NA
CASSLDRGINEKLFF	TGTGCCAGCAGCTTAGACAGGGGTATCAATGAAAAACTGTTTTTT	15	TRBV11-2	TRBJ1-4	NA	NA
CASSRGSHTDTQYF	TGTGCCAGCAGCCGCGGGTCTCACACAGATACGCAGTATTTT	14	TRBV5-6	TRBJ2-3	NA	NA
CSVRGQTNTEAFF	TGCAGCGTCAGAGGACAGACCAACACTGAAGCTTTCTTT	13	TRBV29-1	TRBJ1-1	once	NA
CASSAGVEEKLFF	TGTGCCAGCAGCGCGGGAGTTGAGGAAAAACTGTTTTTT	13	TRBV7-2	TRBJ1-4	NA	NA
CAWSVDRGNEQYF	TGTGCCTGGAGTGTAGACAGGGGAAACGAGCAGTACTTC	13	TRBV30	TRBJ2-7	NA	TRBD1
CSVESGQGVLNTEAFF	TGCAGCGTTGAAAGCGGACAGGGGGTATTGAACACTGAAGCTTTCTTT	16	TRBV29-1	TRBJ1-1	few	TRBD1
CASSLVSGHSPLHF	TGTGCCAGCAGCTTAGTCAGTGGGCATTCACCCCTCCACTTT	14	TRBV7-9	TRBJ1-6	NA	NA
CACWVRKGAEAFF	TGTGCCTGTTGGGTCCGGAAGGGGGCTGAAGCTTTCTTT	13	TRBV30	TRBJ1-1	NA	NA
CASSTPGTAPDTQYF	TGTGCCAGCAGTACTCCCGGGACAGCCCCAGATACGCAGTATTTT	15	TRBV6-6	TRBJ2-3	once	TRBD1
CASSSRGGNQPQHF	TGTGCCAGCTCCTCCAGGGGAGGCAATCAGCCCCAGCATTTT	14	TRBV6-5	TRBJ1-5	NA	NA
CASSSPSGGVGYEQYF	TGTGCCAGTAGTAGCCCTTCGGGTGGAGTTGGTTACGAGCAGTACTTC	16	TRBV19	TRBJ2-7	once	NA
CASSQLQASTGNTIYF	TGTGCCAGCAGCCAACTACAGGCCAGCACTGGAAACACCATATATTTT	16	TRBV7-8	TRBJ1-3	NA	NA
CASSELGQGIYEQYF	TGTGCCAGCAGTGAATTAGGACAGGGTATATACGAGCAGTACTTC	15	TRBV6-1	TRBJ2-7	NA	TRBD1
CASSSGQINNSPLHF	TGCGCCAGCAGTTCCGGACAGATAAATAATTCACCCCTCCACTTT	15	TRBV4-1	TRBJ1-6	once	NA
CASQRGGGSTDTQYF	TGTGCCAGCCAAAGGGGCGGGGGGAGCACAGATACGCAGTATTTT	15	TRBV27	TRBJ2-3	NA	TRBD2
CASSLGAGIYTDTQYF	TGTGCCAGCAGCTTGGGAGCGGGGATATACACAGATACGCAGTATTTT	16	TRBV5-5	TRBJ2-3	NA	TRBD2
CASSQTGEPYEQYF	TGTGCCAGTAGTCAGACAGGGGAACCCTACGAGCAGTACTTC	14	TRBV19	TRBJ2-7	NA	TRBD1
CASSSDRGNTIYF	TGTGCCAGCAGCTCAGACAGGGGAAACACCATATATTTT	13	TRBV7-9	TRBJ1-3	NA	NA
CASRPTGTFSKHGYTF	TGTGCCAGCAGACCGACAGGGACTTTTAGTAAGCATGGCTACACCTTC	16	TRBV7-9	TRBJ1-2	NA	TRBD1
CASSQPSQGARVVTEAFF	TGCGCCAGCAGCCAACCCTCACAGGGGGCGCGGGTAGTAACTGAAGCTTTCTTT	18	TRBV4-1	TRBJ1-1	NA	TRBD1
CATRAGGRNTEAFF	TGTGCCACACGGGCGGGGGGTCGGAACACTGAAGCTTTCTTT	14	TRBV28	TRBJ1-1	NA	NA